This TCR beta chain was sequenced for a study of regulatory T cells in long-lasting Graves disease. The table lists this clonotype with many counts. Antigen: not known. Stated time point: newly diagnosed GD, antithyroid drugs for less than 3 months. PBMCs provided the RNA from which the TCR library was made. The authors diagnosed Graves' disease using American Thyroid Association guidelines. Germline V lookup: CDR1 SGHTA, CDR2 FQGNSA. The J segment lost 1 base and the V segment lost 0 bases, leaving 5 bases of the junction unmatched. CDR3 length equals 17 residues. Study results and caveats: Whereas 966 public clonotypes were shared by new patients, persistent patients shared more, at around 2,700.

Sequencing libraries for TCR beta were prepared with iRepertoire HTBI primers and Arm-PCR of CDR3 regions. TCRdb reprocessed the multiplex PCR reads via MiXCR and lists one record per CDR3 protein. The sample yields approximately 300,000 distinct CDR3 sequences, about a sixth seen once. The source is a female donor with Graves disease. This sequence joins TRBV7-2 and TRBJ2-2; TRBD2 agrees at 7 bases. The sequencing used peripheral blood mononuclear cells (PBMCs), collected at new diagnosis, from a patient treated with antithyroid drugs. CDR3 in DNA: TGTGCCAGCAGCTTAGCAGGGCTAGCGGAGAACACCGGGGAGCTGTTTTTT. Translating it yields CASSLAGLAENTGELFF.